This entry is about one T cell receptor (beta chain). Its specificity is unknown. CDR3 size: 15 residues. The germline CDR1 and CDR2 sequences are KGHSH and LQKENI. The V and J ends lost 6 bases and 5 bases respectively, with 20 bases between them. The data are from a study of blood T cells in healthy people across ages. Study-wide results and limits: The fall in TCR beta diversity per million T cells was roughly linear with age.

Primed by a sample-barcoded 5' primer and a J-beta primer mix, a second PCR proceeded for about 6 to 12 cycles. Using its own MiXCR run on the 5' RACE reads, TCRdb lists one record per CDR3 protein. The sample lists about 1,400,000 distinct CDR3 sequences, around 59% occurring once. This clonotype was obtained from a man between 18 and 29 years old in good health. This chain connects TRBV18 to TRBJ2-7; no definite D call. The sample taken for sequencing was blood. The chain's CDR3 is CASSPVVGPVDEQYF. Here the CDR3 DNA reads TGTGCCAGCTCTCCGGTGGTAGGCCCAGTGGACGAGCAGTACTTC.